The 24 T cell receptor beta chains listed next were all sequenced from one sample in a study of blood T cell repertoires in COVID-19. Sequencing was performed with immunoSEQ multiplex PCR; in TCRdb, only in-frame clones are kept and a portion is missing. The sample has 85,000 to 100,000 clones, 90% seen once; the top ten hold about 1.7%. The sample comprised peripheral blood. The receptors shown here come from a man between 60 and 70 years old with acute or convalescent COVID-19.

This clone was seen a single time. The CDR3 spells CASSESTGTEAFF. DNA of the CDR3: TGCGCCAGCAGTGAGTCTACGGGCACTGAAGCTTTCTTT. The chain combines TRBV10-1 with TRBJ1-1; D is ambiguous. Germline V gene data show CDR1 as WNHNN and CDR2 as SYGVQD (reference sequence). V was pared by 0 bases and J by 4 bases, with 6 bases between. The CDR3 is 13 residues long.

V is TRBV5-1 and J is TRBJ1-5; TRBD1 matches at 7 bases. CDR3 length equals 14 residues. The V and J ends lost 0 bases and 4 bases, in that order; junction bases with no gene match: 1. Germline V lookup: CDR1 SGHRS, CDR2 YFSETQ. CDR3 residues: CASSLEGANQPQHF. CDR3 in DNA: TGCGCCAGCAGCTTGGAGGGGGCAAATCAGCCCCAGCATTTT.

The chain uses TRBV3-1 (or the pseudogene TRBV3-2) and TRBJ1-1; D gene unclear. Trimming took off 9 bases at V and 7 bases at J, with 18 bases between the two ends. Per germline, CDR1 LGHDT and CDR2 YNNKEL (reference sequence). This CDR3 comprises 13 residues. The CDR3 DNA is TGTGCCAGTAGTAAGGAGGGATTAATTGAAGCTTTCTTT. It specifies CASSKEGLIEAFF.

The chain employs TRBV28 and TRBJ1-4; D is perhaps TRBD1 (5 bases). This CDR3 has 14 amino acids. V lost 8 bases to trimming and J lost 0 bases, with 10 bases between them. Germline CDR1 and CDR2: MDHEN and SYDVKM. The CDR3, as DNA: TGTGCCAGCTATACGACAGCAACTAATGAAAAACTGTTTTTT. Translating it yields CASYTTATNEKLFF.

The chain couples TRBV6-5 to TRBJ1-1; 7 nucleotides line up with TRBD1. The CDR3 consists of 14 residues. The germline gives CDR1 MNHEY, CDR2 SVGAGI. V was pared by 7 bases and J by 7 bases, with 12 bases of the junction left unmatched. The CDR3 region has the DNA TGTGCCAGCAAGACAGGGAGAGGTTGGCTTGAAGCTTTCTTT. Translating gives CASKTGRGWLEAFF.

CDR3 residues: CASLPSGAGANVLTF. The CDR3 DNA is TGTGCCAGCTTACCCTCGGGGGCTGGGGCCAACGTCCTGACTTTC. V is TRBV25-1 and J is TRBJ2-6, with a weak D call TRBD2 (6 bases). CDR1 MGHDK and CDR2 SYGVNS come from the germline V gene. With 8 bases removed from V and 2 bases from J, the gap between germline ends came to 13 bases. CDR3 length: 15 residues.

The chain carries TRBV11-3 and TRBJ1-2; TRBD1 might be the D (6 bases). The germline V gene encodes CDR1 SGHNT and CDR2 YENEEA. The CDR3 consists of 13 residues. The V end was cut by 5 bases, the J end by 8 bases, with 15 bases between. The CDR3 DNA sequence: TGTGCCAGCAGCGTTACGGGAGGGACAGGCTACACCTTC. Protein product: CASSVTGGTGYTF.

The chain joins TRBV7-2 to TRBJ2-5; tentatively, D is TRBD1 (6 bases). Per the germline V gene, CDR1 is SGHTA and CDR2 is FQGNSA. Trimming shortened V by 5 bases and J by 2 bases, and 15 bases separated the two germline ends. This CDR3 is built from 15 residues. Here the CDR3 DNA reads TGTGCCAGCAGCGTCCCTAAGGGGGTGCAAGAGACCCAGTACTTC. Residues: CASSVPKGVQETQYF.

The V gene is TRBV30, the J gene TRBJ1-5; TRBD1 aligns across 7 bases. The V gene's germline CDR1 is GTSNPN and CDR2 SVGIG (reference sequence). The V segment lost 8 bases and the J segment 5 bases; nucleotides outside the gene matches: 12. The CDR3 is made up of 14 amino acids. As DNA, the CDR3 is TGTGCCCTCAAATCCACAGGGGAGCATCAGCCCCAGCATTTT. Its translation is CALKSTGEHQPQHF.

This sequence joins TRBV18 and TRBJ1-1, with TRBD1 matching over 9 bases. The CDR3 has 16 residues. V was clipped by 3 bases and J by 0 bases; unmatched bases: 5. The V gene's germline CDR1 is KGHSH and CDR2 LQKENI. The CDR3 loop is CASSPLGQGMNTEAFF. Here the CDR3 DNA reads TGTGCCAGCTCACCTTTAGGACAGGGGATGAACACTGAAGCTTTCTTT.

The chain uses TRBV11-2 and TRBJ2-3; maybe TRBD1 (5 bases). Trimming pared 1 base from V and 2 bases from J, leaving 10 bases between. The CDR3 loop spans 15 amino acids. Germline V lookup: CDR1 SGHAT, CDR2 FQNNGV. The CDR3 nucleotides read TGTGCCAGCAGCTTAGTTGGGGCTAACACAGATACGCAGTATTTT. Protein: CASSLVGANTDTQYF.

The chain combines TRBV19 with TRBJ2-6; 7 bases fit TRBD1. The V gene's germline CDR1 is LNHDA and CDR2 SQIVND (reference sequence). There are 16 residues in the CDR3. Unmatched junction bases numbered 4, after V lost 4 bases and J lost 1 base. CDR3 nucleotide sequence: TGTGCCAGTAGTACAGCACAGGGGTCTGGGGCCAACGTCCTGACTTTC. As protein: CASSTAQGSGANVLTF.

V is TRBV6-5 and J is TRBJ2-3; 9 nucleotides align to TRBD1. The V and J ends lost 6 bases and 6 bases, in that order; junction bases with no gene match: 10. This CDR3 is 15 amino acids long. Per germline, CDR1 MNHEY and CDR2 SVGAGI. As DNA, the CDR3 is TGTGCCAGCAGACGCGGGGGACAGGGTTGGGATACGCAGTATTTT. Its protein is CASRRGGQGWDTQYF.

J is TRBJ1-1 and V is TRBV7-9, with D maybe TRBD1 (6 bases). Germline loops: CDR1 SEHNR, CDR2 FQNEAQ (reference sequence). The V gene lost 5 bases and the J gene lost 4 bases, with 14 bases spanning the gap. The CDR3 spans 14 residues. The CDR3 protein is CASSPFRGGTEAFF. CDR3 bases: TGTGCCAGCAGCCCCTTTAGGGGGGGCACTGAAGCTTTCTTT.

This chain connects TRBV6-6 to TRBJ1-1; TRBD1 aligns across 7 bases. The CDR3 totals 16 residues. After removal of 6 bases from V and 6 bases from J, the junction contained 16 bases not matched to a gene. Germline loops: CDR1 MNHNY, CDR2 SVGAGI (reference sequence). The CDR3 spells CASSSTTDRIRPEAFF. The CDR3 nucleotides are TGTGCCAGCAGCTCAACAACGGACAGGATCCGACCTGAAGCTTTCTTT.

V is TRBV4-1 and J is TRBJ1-1; D remains unclear. Germline loops: CDR1 MGHRA, CDR2 YSYEKL. The CDR3 runs to 14 residues. Trimming shortened V by 5 bases and J by 0 bases, and 10 bases separated the two germline ends. CDR3 in amino acids: CASSFNGVNTEAFF. The CDR3 DNA is TGCGCCAGCAGCTTCAATGGAGTGAACACTGAAGCTTTCTTT.

The chain uses TRBV5-1 and TRBJ2-1; TRBD1 aligns across 8 bases. Unmatched junction bases numbered 11, after V lost 3 bases and J lost 6 bases. CDR3 length: 16 amino acids. Germline V gives CDR1 SGHRS, CDR2 YFSETQ. This chain's CDR3 is CASSWLRGLSANEQFF. The CDR3 DNA is TGCGCCAGCAGCTGGCTCAGGGGGCTCTCGGCCAATGAGCAGTTCTTC.

The V call is TRBV6-5, the J call TRBJ1-6; the D gene is possibly TRBD1 (5 bases). The CDR3 runs 15 residues. Between the trimmed V and J ends, which lost 2 bases and 6 bases, there was a span of 11 bases. In germline, CDR1 is MNHEY, CDR2 SVGAGI. CDR3 sequence: CASSYADSSNSPLHF. CDR3 in DNA: TGTGCCAGCAGTTACGCCGACAGCTCTAATTCACCCCTCCACTTT.

V gene TRBV19 combines with J gene TRBJ1-3, with 9 bases fitting TRBD1. CDR1 and CDR2 from the germline V gene are LNHDA and SQIVND (reference sequence). V was clipped by 7 bases and J by 6 bases; unmatched bases: 10. The CDR3 contains 15 residues. In nucleotides, the CDR3 is TGTGCCAGTAACCCCGGACAGGGGTTTGAAAACACCATATATTTT. This encodes CASNPGQGFENTIYF.

V is TRBV5-4 and J is TRBJ1-2, with 10 bases lining up with TRBD1. Germline CDR1 reads SGHNT; CDR2 reads YYREEE (reference sequence). The CDR3 runs 14 residues. V shed 4 bases and J 5 bases; nucleotides not matched to a gene: 5. CDR3 loop: CASSPRDRGYGYTF. The CDR3 DNA reads as TGTGCCAGCAGCCCCCGGGACAGGGGATATGGCTACACCTTC.

The chain employs TRBV7-8 and TRBJ1-1; 9 bases match TRBD1. Unmatched junction bases numbered 7, after V lost 3 bases and J lost 11 bases. The germline V gene has CDR1 SGHVS and CDR2 FQNEAQ. The CDR3 length is 13 residues. CDR3 coding DNA: TGTGCCAGCAGCTTGGGACAGGGCGTGCATGCTTTCTTT. Protein product: CASSLGQGVHAFF.

This sequence joins TRBV11-3 and TRBJ1-1; D is unresolved. V was clipped by 0 bases and J by 1 base, with 6 bases between them. The germline CDR1 and CDR2 sequences are SGHNT and YENEEA. The CDR3 length is 14 residues. DNA for the CDR3: TGTGCCAGCAGCTTAGATGCGGAGAACACTGAAGCTTTCTTT. This gives the protein CASSLDAENTEAFF.

In this sample, this clone turned up a few times. The gene calls are TRBV2 and TRBJ1-4, with 8 bases matching TRBD1. Germline CDR1 is SNHLY and CDR2 is FYNNEI. V lost 2 bases and J lost 8; bases outside the gene matches: 4. The CDR3 spans 14 residues. The DNA for the CDR3 is TGTGCCAGCAGTGAATTGGGACAGGTCGAAAAACTGTTTTTT. This translates into CASSELGQVEKLFF.

The J gene is TRBJ1-4, the V gene TRBV2, with D tentatively TRBD1 (6 bases). In germline, CDR1 is SNHLY, CDR2 FYNNEI. The CDR3 contains 14 residues. The V and J ends lost 3 bases and 7 bases respectively, with 12 bases between them. CDR3 residues: CASSDEGETEKLFF. The CDR3, as DNA: TGTGCCAGCAGTGATGAGGGGGAGACTGAAAAACTGTTTTTT.